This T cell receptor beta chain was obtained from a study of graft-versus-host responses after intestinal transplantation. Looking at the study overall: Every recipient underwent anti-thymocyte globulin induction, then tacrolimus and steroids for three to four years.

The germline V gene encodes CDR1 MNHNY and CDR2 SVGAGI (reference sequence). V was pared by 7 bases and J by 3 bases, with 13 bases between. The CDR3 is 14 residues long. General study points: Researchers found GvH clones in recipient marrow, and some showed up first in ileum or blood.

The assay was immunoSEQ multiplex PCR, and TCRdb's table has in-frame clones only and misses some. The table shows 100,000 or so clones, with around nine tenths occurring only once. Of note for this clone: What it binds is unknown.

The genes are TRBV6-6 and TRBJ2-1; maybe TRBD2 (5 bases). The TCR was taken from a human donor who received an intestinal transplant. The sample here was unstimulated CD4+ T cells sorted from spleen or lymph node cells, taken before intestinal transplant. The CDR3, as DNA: TGTGCCAGCACCCCTAGCCACTACTACAATGAGCAGTTCTTC. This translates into CASTPSHYYNEQFF.